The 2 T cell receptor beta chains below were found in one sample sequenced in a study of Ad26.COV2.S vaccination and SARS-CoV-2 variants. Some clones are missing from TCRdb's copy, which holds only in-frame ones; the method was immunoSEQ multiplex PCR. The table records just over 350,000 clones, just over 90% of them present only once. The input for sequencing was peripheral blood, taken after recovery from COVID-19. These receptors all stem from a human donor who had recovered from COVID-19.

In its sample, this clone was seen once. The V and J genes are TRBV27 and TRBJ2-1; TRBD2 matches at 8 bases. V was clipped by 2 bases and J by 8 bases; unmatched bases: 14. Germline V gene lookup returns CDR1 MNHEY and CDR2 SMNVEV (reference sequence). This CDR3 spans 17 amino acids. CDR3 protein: CASSLGLGLAGGYEQFF. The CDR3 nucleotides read TGTGCCAGCAGTTTAGGATTAGGGCTAGCGGGCGGATATGAGCAGTTCTTC.

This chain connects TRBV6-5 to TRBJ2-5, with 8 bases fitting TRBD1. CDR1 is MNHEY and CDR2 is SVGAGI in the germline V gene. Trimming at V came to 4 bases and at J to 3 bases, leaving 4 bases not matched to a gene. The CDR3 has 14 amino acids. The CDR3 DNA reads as TGTGCCAGCAGTTCTTACAGGGGGGAAGAGACCCAGTACTTC. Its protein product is CASSSYRGEETQYF.